These 2 T cell receptor beta chains originate from one sample sequenced in a study of glioma-infiltrating T cells after dendritic cell vaccination. This table comes from immunoSEQ multiplex PCR, and its TCRdb copy is limited to in-frame clones, with some not included. The table shows over 90,000 clones, with around 85% occurring only once. The input for sequencing was blood, taken before dendritic cell vaccination. All receptors come from a human donor with glioblastoma.

The rearrangement joins TRBV10-3 to TRBJ2-5; 11 positions match TRBD2. The trim removed 0 bases at V and 0 bases at J, leaving 3 bases unmatched. This CDR3 spans 17 amino acids. From germline, CDR1 is ENHRY and CDR2 SYGVKD. The DNA of the CDR3 is TGTGCCATCAGTGAGTCTCGACTAGCGGGACACCAAGAGACCCAGTACTTC. Protein product: CAISESRLAGHQETQYF.

The chain carries TRBV12-5 and TRBJ1-4; possible D gene TRBD1, 6 bases. With 1 base removed from V and 0 bases from J, the gap between germline ends came to 15 bases. The CDR3 is 18 amino acids. Germline CDR1 and CDR2: LGHNT and FRNRAP. The CDR3 nucleotides are TGTGCTAGTGGTTTGGGGACAGCCCGAATTTCAACTAATGAAAAACTGTTTTTT. This translates into CASGLGTARISTNEKLFF.